The 20 T cell receptor beta chains listed next were all sequenced from one sample in a study of response to subunit inactivated influenza vaccine. TCRdb redid the calling of the RT-PCR reads with MiXCR, one entry per CDR3 protein. The sample consists of about 650,000 distinct CDR3 sequences, approximately 15% of them appearing once. The specimen comprised PBMCs from blood, sampled 14 to 15 days before vaccination. Receptors originate from a man over 45 who received an inactivated influenza vaccine.

This clonotype was counted only a few times. The V and J genes are TRBV30 and TRBJ2-7; either TRBD1 or TRBD2 may supply D (5 bases each). V lost 2 bases and J 2 bases, leaving 16 bases between the germline ends. The CDR3 covers 15 residues. Germline V CDR1 and CDR2: GTSNPN, SVGIG (reference sequence). The CDR3 DNA follows: TGTGCCTGGAGTAGCGGTCTGGGGCTCACCTACGAGCAGTACTTC. This encodes CAWSSGLGLTYEQYF.

This clonotype was detected a few times. V usage is TRBV12-3 or TRBV12-4 and J usage is TRBJ2-3; the D gene is possibly TRBD1 (5 bases). CDR3 length equals 16 residues. V was trimmed by 6 bases and J by 0 bases, leaving 16 bases between them. Here the CDR3 DNA reads TGTGCCAGCAGCCATGGGGCAGGCTCTAGCACAGATACGCAGTATTTT. It is translated as CASSHGAGSSTDTQYF.

V usage is TRBV4-3 and J usage is TRBJ1-5, with D uncertain. Germline values: CDR1 LGHNA, CDR2 YSLEER. Trimming stripped 1 base from V and 9 bases from J, with 10 bases between. The CDR3 consists of 13 residues. The CDR3: CASSQGQRGPQHF. Written as DNA, the CDR3 is TGCGCCAGCAGCCAAGGCCAGAGAGGGCCCCAGCATTTT.

This rearrangement joins TRBV4-3 to TRBJ2-5, with D perhaps TRBD2 (5 bases). In germline, CDR1 is LGHNA, CDR2 YSLEER. Between the trimmed V and J ends, which lost 0 bases and 5 bases, there was a span of 13 bases. CDR3 size: 15 residues. CDR3 bases: TGCGCCAGCAGCCAAGATTTAGGTTCGGGGGAGACCCAGTACTTC. Its translation is CASSQDLGSGETQYF.

This chain connects TRBV2 to TRBJ2-4; 14 nucleotides line up with TRBD2. V shed 2 bases and J 0 bases; nucleotides not matched to a gene: 6. CDR3 length: 19 residues. CDR1 is SNHLY, CDR2 FYNNEI, per germline. Here the CDR3 DNA reads TGTGCCAGCAGTGAAAGGGGACTAGCGGGAGCCATAGCCAAAAACATTCAGTACTTC. Residues: CASSERGLAGAIAKNIQYF.

This clonotype has only a few counts. The CDR3 region has the DNA TGTGCCAGCAGTTACTCCGGACTGTCGAGGGGCTACGAGCAGTACTTC. It is translated as CASSYSGLSRGYEQYF. The genes are TRBV6-5 and TRBJ2-7; D may be TRBD1 or TRBD2 (5 bases each). This CDR3 has 16 amino acids. V lost 0 bases and J lost 3, with 15 bases in between. The germline CDR1 and CDR2 sequences are MNHEY and SVGAGI.

This chain links TRBV7-9 with TRBJ1-2; D is undetermined. Deletions cut 10 bases from V and 8 bases from J, with 20 bases between. The CDR3 contains 13 residues. Germline CDR1 and CDR2: SEHNR and FQNEAQ (reference sequence). The CDR3, as DNA: TGTGCCACAAACCCGGCCCCGGCGGGGGGCTACACCTTC. It yields the protein CATNPAPAGGYTF.

This clonotype was detected only a few times. V usage is TRBV3-1 and J usage is TRBJ2-5, with D unresolved. This CDR3 is 12 amino acids long. Trimming removed 6 bases from V and 5 bases from J, with 10 bases in between. From germline, CDR1 is LGHDT and CDR2 YNNKEL (reference sequence). The CDR3 sequence: CASRTRAETQYF. The CDR3 DNA is TGTGCCAGCAGAACCAGAGCGGAGACCCAGTACTTC.

The chain uses TRBV7-7 and TRBJ2-5, with D possibly being TRBD1 (6 bases). The CDR3 loop spans 15 amino acids. V was shortened by 6 bases and J by 2 bases, with 16 bases between the two germline ends. CDR1 is SSHAT, CDR2 FNYEAQ, per germline (reference sequence). CDR3 amino acids: CASSSGVGAQETQYF. The CDR3 nucleotides read TGTGCCAGCAGTTCAGGGGTAGGCGCTCAAGAGACCCAGTACTTC.

The chain has TRBV7-8 and TRBJ2-3; D is undetermined. Germline loops: CDR1 SGHVS, CDR2 FQNEAQ. Trimming took off 0 bases at V and 2 bases at J, with 9 bases between the two ends. This CDR3 spans 15 amino acids. CDR3 sequence: CASSLARTNTDTQYF. The CDR3 DNA reads as TGTGCCAGCAGCTTAGCGCGAACTAACACAGATACGCAGTATTTT.

In its sample, this clonotype was seen a few times. In DNA, the CDR3 is TGTGCCAGCAGTGTAGCGGGGGGTGCGGATGAGCAGTTCTTC. The encoded protein is CASSVAGGADEQFF. V and J are TRBV7-2 and TRBJ2-1; 10 bases are a match to TRBD2. V shed 6 bases and J 8 bases; nucleotides not matched to a gene: 7. Germline V gene data show CDR1 as SGHTA and CDR2 as FQGNSA. This CDR3 is 14 amino acids long.

This clonotype was detected only a few times. The rearrangement uses TRBV10-3 and TRBJ2-7; the D gene is possibly TRBD1 (5 bases). The CDR3 is 14 residues long. The germline gives CDR1 ENHRY, CDR2 SYGVKD. Trimming cost V 4 bases and J 0 bases, with 10 bases left between them. The CDR3: CAISAGHGSYEQYF. The CDR3 DNA sequence: TGTGCCATCAGTGCAGGACACGGCTCCTACGAGCAGTACTTC.

The chain employs TRBV2 and TRBJ2-3; the match to TRBD2 covers 7 bases. The CDR3 has 14 residues. Germline V gives CDR1 SNHLY, CDR2 FYNNEI. V lost 6 bases to trimming and J lost 2 bases; unmatched junction nucleotides: 5. The CDR3 loop is CASRLAETTDTQYF. CDR3 in DNA: TGTGCCAGCAGGCTAGCGGAGACCACAGATACGCAGTATTTT.

This clonotype was seen a few times. The gene calls are TRBV6-5 and TRBJ1-1, with a possible D match to TRBD1 (6 bases). Germline loops: CDR1 MNHEY, CDR2 SVGAGI. V was cut by 1 base and J by 5 bases, with 11 bases left in between. The CDR3 is made up of 14 amino acids. CDR3 nucleotide sequence: TGTGCCAGCAGTTACTTGGACAGCAGAACTGAAGCTTTCTTT. Translated: CASSYLDSRTEAFF.

The chain links TRBV7-2 to TRBJ2-1; D is ambiguous. Germline CDR1 is SGHTA and CDR2 is FQGNSA. Trimming pared 10 bases from V and 9 bases from J, leaving 16 bases between. The CDR3 is 12 residues long. For the CDR3, the DNA is TGTGCCACCAGACCCTCAAGTGTTGAGCAGTTCTTC. This codes for CATRPSSVEQFF.

The CDR3 sequence: CSAHALTSGSKNEQFF. Here the CDR3 DNA reads TGCAGTGCCCACGCTTTGACTAGCGGGAGTAAAAATGAGCAGTTCTTC. V gene TRBV20-1 combines with J gene TRBJ2-1, with 12 bases fitting TRBD2. CDR1 is DFQATT and CDR2 is SNEGSKA in the germline V gene (reference sequence). With V trimmed by 6 bases and J by 7 bases, 13 bases remained unmatched. This CDR3 is 16 amino acids long.

This clonotype was observed a few times. V and J are TRBV28 and TRBJ2-3, with TRBD2 matching over 8 bases. The ends lost 3 bases at V and 0 bases at J; junction bases unmatched: 2. Per the germline V gene, CDR1 is MDHEN and CDR2 is SYDVKM. The CDR3 spans 15 residues. The CDR3 sequence: CASSFSGTSTDTQYF. The CDR3 DNA is TGTGCCAGCAGTTTTAGCGGGACTAGCACAGATACGCAGTATTTT.

The sample holds a few counts of this clonotype. The V gene is TRBV11-2, the J gene TRBJ1-2; D not resolved. V gave up 2 bases and J gave up 8 bases, with 15 bases separating them. Germline V CDR1 and CDR2: SGHAT, FQNNGV. CDR3 size: 14 residues. Here the CDR3 reads CASSLSGRGWGYTF. DNA for the CDR3: TGTGCCAGCAGCTTAAGCGGCCGGGGATGGGGCTACACCTTC.

In its sample, this clonotype was seen a few times. The V call is TRBV13, the J call TRBJ2-1; the match to TRBD1 covers 8 bases. The CDR3 extends over 16 amino acids. The trim removed 6 bases at V and 10 bases at J, leaving 17 bases unmatched. Germline lookup yields CDR1 PRHDT and CDR2 FYEKMQ (reference sequence). The CDR3 protein is CASSNFEGQGAREQFF. CDR3 bases: TGTGCCAGCAGTAATTTTGAGGGTCAGGGGGCGAGGGAGCAGTTCTTC.

This clonotype was seen a few times. As DNA, the CDR3 is TGCGCCAGCAGCCCCCGGGACGCAAGTCGACTAGCGGGAGTTCTGGGCGATGAGCAGTTCTTC. Its protein product is CASSPRDASRLAGVLGDEQFF. The gene calls are TRBV5-1 and TRBJ2-1; 12 bases are shared with TRBD2. The CDR3 loop spans 21 amino acids. Germline trimming cut 4 bases from V and 8 bases from J; bases unmatched to any gene: 25. Germline CDR1 is SGHRS and CDR2 is YFSETQ.